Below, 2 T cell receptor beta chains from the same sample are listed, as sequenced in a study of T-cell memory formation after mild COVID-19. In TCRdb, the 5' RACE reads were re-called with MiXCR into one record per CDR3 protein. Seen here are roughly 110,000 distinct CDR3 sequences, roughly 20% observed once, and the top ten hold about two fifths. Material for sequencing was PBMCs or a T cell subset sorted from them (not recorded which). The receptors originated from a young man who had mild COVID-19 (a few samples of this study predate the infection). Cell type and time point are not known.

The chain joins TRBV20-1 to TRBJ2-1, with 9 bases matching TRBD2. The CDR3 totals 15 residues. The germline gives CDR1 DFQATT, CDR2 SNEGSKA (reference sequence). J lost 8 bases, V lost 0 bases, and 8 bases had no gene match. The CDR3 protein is CSARDPSGRSDEQFF. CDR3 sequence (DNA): TGCAGTGCTAGAGACCCCAGCGGGAGGAGTGATGAGCAGTTCTTC.

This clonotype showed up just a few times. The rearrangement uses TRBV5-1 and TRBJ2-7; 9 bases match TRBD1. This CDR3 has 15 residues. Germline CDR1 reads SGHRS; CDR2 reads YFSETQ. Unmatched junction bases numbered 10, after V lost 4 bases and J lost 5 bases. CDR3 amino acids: CASSVTGGAVNEQYV. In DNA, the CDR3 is TGCGCCAGCAGCGTAACAGGGGGCGCCGTCAACGAGCAGTACGTC.